This T cell receptor beta chain was documented in a study of T cells in localized non-small cell lung cancer. V was trimmed by 4 bases and J by 6 bases, leaving 16 bases between them. The CDR3 covers 13 residues. Germline CDR1 GTSNPN, CDR2 SVGIG (reference sequence). As concerns this clone: Its antigen is as yet unknown.

Broader study findings: Higher adjacent-lung clonality was associated with shorter survival. Researchers found a median approximately 50 of the top 100 tumor clones in adjacent lung.

Sequencing used immunoSEQ multiplex PCR; TCRdb keeps in-frame clones, though not all of them. Of 20,000 to 30,000 clones listed, approximately 92% were seen once; the top ten hold 15%. The source is a man between 40 and 69 years old with stage III squamous cell lung carcinoma. This chain connects TRBV30 to TRBJ2-7; possible D gene TRBD2, 5 bases. Sequenced material: peripheral blood, taken before any cancer treatment. CDR3 in DNA: TGTGCCTGGATTCAGGACGGTGCGGGCGAGCAGTACTTC. Protein sequence: CAWIQDGAGEQYF.